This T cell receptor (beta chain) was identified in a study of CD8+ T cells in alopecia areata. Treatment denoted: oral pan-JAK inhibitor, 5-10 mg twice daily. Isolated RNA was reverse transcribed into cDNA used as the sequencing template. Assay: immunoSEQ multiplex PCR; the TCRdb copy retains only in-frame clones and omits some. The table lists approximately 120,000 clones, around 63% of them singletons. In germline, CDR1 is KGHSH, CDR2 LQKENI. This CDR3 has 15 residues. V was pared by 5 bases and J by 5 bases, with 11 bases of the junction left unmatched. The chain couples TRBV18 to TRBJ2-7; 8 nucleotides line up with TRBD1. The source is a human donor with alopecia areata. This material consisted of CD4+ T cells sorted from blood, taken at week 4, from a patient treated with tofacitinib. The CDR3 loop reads CASSTGQGPFHEQYF. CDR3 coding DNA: TGTGCCAGCTCAACAGGACAGGGCCCCTTCCACGAGCAGTACTTC.